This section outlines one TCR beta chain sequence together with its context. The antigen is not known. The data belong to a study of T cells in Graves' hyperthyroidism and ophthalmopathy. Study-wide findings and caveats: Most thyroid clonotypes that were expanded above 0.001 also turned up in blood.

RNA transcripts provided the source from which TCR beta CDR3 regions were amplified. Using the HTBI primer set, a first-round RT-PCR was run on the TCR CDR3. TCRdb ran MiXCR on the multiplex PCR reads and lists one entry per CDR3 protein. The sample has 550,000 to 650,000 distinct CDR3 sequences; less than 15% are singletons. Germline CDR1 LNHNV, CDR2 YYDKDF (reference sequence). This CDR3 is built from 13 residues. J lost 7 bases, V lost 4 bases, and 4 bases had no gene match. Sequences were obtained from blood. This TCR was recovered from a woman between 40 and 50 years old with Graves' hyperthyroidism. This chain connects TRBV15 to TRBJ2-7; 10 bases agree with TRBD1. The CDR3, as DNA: TGTGCCACCAGCACCTGGACAGGGGGGGAGCAGTACTTC. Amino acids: CATSTWTGGEQYF.